There are many counts of the clone carrying this T cell receptor beta chain. As yet, its antigen is unknown. These data are taken from a study of human T cells and chemical hapten exposure. Study information: Per-sample TCR yield variability stemmed mainly from small pooled library volume differences. Study-level findings and limits: Counts of TCRs above 1 in 1000 frequency stayed unchanged with DPC sensitization.

TCRdb redid the calling of the RACE reads with MiXCR, one entry per CDR3 protein. There are about 380,000 distinct CDR3 sequences in the sample; roughly 6% occur only once, and under 7% lies in the top ten. This CDR3 is built from 16 residues. The germline gives CDR1 SGHVT, CDR2 SQSDAQ. J gave up 6 bases and V 5 bases, and 12 bases lay outside the gene matches. Time point noted: patch test 2, 6 weeks after DPC sensitization. As for treatment: therapeutic diphenylcyclopropenone sensitization with weekly scalp DPC. The chain uses TRBV7-4 and TRBJ1-4, with 7 bases that match TRBD1. The sequencing used whole blood, collected in connection with sensitization to the hapten diphenylcyclopropenone (DPC). The receptor comes from a woman aged 18-35 years with alopecia areata. Some clones in this sample may be carry-over from other donors' samples. The CDR3 loop is CASSTTTGPCDEKLFF. CDR3 in DNA: TGTGCCAGCAGCACTACGACAGGGCCTTGTGATGAAAAACTGTTTTTT.